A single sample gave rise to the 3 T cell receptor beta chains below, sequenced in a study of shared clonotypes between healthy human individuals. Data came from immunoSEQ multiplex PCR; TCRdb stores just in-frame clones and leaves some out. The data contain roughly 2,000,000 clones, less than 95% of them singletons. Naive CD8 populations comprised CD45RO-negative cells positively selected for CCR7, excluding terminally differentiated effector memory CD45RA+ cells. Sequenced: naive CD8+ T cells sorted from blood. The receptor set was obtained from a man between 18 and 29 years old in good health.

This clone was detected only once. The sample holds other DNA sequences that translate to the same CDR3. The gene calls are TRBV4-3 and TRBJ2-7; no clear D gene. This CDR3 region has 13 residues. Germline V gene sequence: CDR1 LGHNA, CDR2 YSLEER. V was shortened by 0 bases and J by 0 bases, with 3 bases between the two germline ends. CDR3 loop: CASSQEYSYEQYF. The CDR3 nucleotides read TGCGCCAGCAGCCAAGAGTACTCCTACGAGCAGTACTTC.

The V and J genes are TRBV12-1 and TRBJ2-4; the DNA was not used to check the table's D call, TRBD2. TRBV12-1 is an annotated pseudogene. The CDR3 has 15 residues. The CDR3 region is CASSHASLAKNIQYF. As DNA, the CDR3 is TGTGCCAGCAGCCACGCGTCCTTAGCCAAAAACATTCAGTACTTC.

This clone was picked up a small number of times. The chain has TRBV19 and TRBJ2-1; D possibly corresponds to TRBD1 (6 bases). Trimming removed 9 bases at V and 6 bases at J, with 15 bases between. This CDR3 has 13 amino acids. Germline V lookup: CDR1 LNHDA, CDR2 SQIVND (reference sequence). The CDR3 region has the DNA TGTGCCAGCGGGGACACATATAGCAATGAGCAGTTCTTC. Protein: CASGDTYSNEQFF. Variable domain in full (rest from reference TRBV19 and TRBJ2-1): DGGITQSPKYLFRKEGQNVTLSCEQNLNHDAMYWYRQDPGQGLRLIYYSQIVNDFQKGDIAEGYSVSREKKESFPLTVTSAQKNPTAFYLCASGDTYSNEQFFGPGTRLTVL.